This TCR beta chain was retrieved from a study of T cell repertoires in cytomegalovirus infection. TCRdb re-called the reads through MiXCR, storing one row per CDR3 protein. This table holds approximately 600,000 distinct CDR3 sequences, just under 40% found once. V trimming: 4 bases; J trimming: 7 bases; junction bases outside the gene matches: 9. Germline CDR1 SGHRS, CDR2 YFSETQ. The CDR3 spans 16 residues. This clonotype was observed a handful of times. Its antigen is undetermined. The sequenced sample was cultured PBMCs, obtained from culture after CMV antigen stimulation. The sequence came from a human donor in good health (CMV status not recorded). Some clones in this sample may be carry-over from other donors' samples. The J gene is TRBJ2-1, the V gene TRBV5-1; TRBD1 aligns across 12 bases. The CDR3 region is CASSLLSGQGANEQFF. The CDR3 region has the DNA TGCGCCAGCAGCCTTCTCTCGGGACAGGGGGCGAATGAGCAGTTCTTC.